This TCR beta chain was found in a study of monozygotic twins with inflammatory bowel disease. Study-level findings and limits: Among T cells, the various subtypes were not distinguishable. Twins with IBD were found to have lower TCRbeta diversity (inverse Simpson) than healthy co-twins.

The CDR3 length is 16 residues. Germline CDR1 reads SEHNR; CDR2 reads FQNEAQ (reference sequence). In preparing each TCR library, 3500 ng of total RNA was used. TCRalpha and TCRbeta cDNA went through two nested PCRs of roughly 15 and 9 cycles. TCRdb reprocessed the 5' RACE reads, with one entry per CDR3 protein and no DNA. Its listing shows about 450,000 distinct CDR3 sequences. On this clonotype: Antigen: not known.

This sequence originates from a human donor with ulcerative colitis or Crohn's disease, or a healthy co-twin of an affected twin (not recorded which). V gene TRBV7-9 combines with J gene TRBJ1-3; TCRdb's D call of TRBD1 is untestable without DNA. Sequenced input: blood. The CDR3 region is CASSLKDRISGNTIYF.